These 24 T cell receptor beta chains were sequenced from one sample in a study of human T cells and chemical hapten exposure. Time point described: patch test 3, about 24 weeks after DPC sensitization. Regarding treatment: therapeutic diphenylcyclopropenone sensitization with weekly scalp DPC. TCRdb processed the RACE reads anew with MiXCR; each CDR3 protein has one entry. Among about 58,000 distinct CDR3 sequences listed, 9.5% to 15% were seen once. The sample in question was whole blood, obtained in connection with sensitization to the hapten diphenylcyclopropenone (DPC). Receptors originate from a young man with alopecia areata. Some clones in this sample may be carry-over from other donors' samples.

The CDR3 sequence: CASSIFGPNFGSTEAFF. DNA for the CDR3: TGTGCCAGCAGTATTTTCGGACCCAACTTTGGGTCCACTGAAGCTTTCTTT. The chain links TRBV27 to TRBJ1-1; no clear D gene. The ends were cut back, 5 bases at V and 4 bases at J, with 23 bases in the middle. Germline CDR1 is MNHEY and CDR2 is SMNVEV (reference sequence). This CDR3 comprises 17 residues.

This clonotype was recorded at least ten times. The chain has TRBV29-1 and TRBJ1-2; TRBD1 might be the D (5 bases). The CDR3 covers 9 residues. Looked up from germline, CDR1 is SQVTM and CDR2 is ANQGSEA. The CDR3 nucleotides are TGCACAGGGTCGGATGGCTACACCTTC. Protein sequence: CTGSDGYTF. Full variable domain (rest looked up from reference TRBV29-1 and TRBJ1-2): SAVISQKPSRDICQRGTSLTIQCQVDSQVTMMFWYRQQPGQSLTLIATANQGSEATYESGFVIDKFPISRPNLTFSTLTVSNMSPEDSSIYLCTGSDGYTFGSGTRLTVV.

This clonotype was seen a single time. This chain links TRBV10-3 with TRBJ1-1; 10 bases match TRBD1. V lost 4 bases, J lost 1 base, and 6 bases stayed unmatched. Germline CDR1 ENHRY, CDR2 SYGVKD. CDR3 length equals 16 residues. CDR3 DNA sequence: TGTGCCATCAGTGCTAGGACAGGGGGGACGAACACTGAAGCTTTCTTT. Its protein product is CAISARTGGTNTEAFF.

This clonotype was seen only a few times. The V gene is TRBV7-2, the J gene TRBJ1-5; TRBD1 aligns across 9 bases. The CDR3 loop spans 15 amino acids. Germline V CDR1 and CDR2: SGHTA, FQGNSA. The J segment lost 7 bases and the V segment lost 5 bases, leaving 9 bases of the junction unmatched. The CDR3 DNA is TGTGCCAGCAGCCAGCCGGGACAGGGAGGACAGCCCCAGCATTTT. This codes for CASSQPGQGGQPQHF.

This clonotype was detected only a few times. V is TRBV3-1 and J is TRBJ1-6, with 7 bases that match TRBD1. V lost 7 bases and J lost 17; bases outside the gene matches: 11. The CDR3 covers 12 residues. Germline V lookup: CDR1 LGHDT, CDR2 YNNKEL (reference sequence). The CDR3 nucleotides are TGTGCCAGCACCGGGACAGCCCAAGCCTTCCACTTT. Translated: CASTGTAQAFHF.

This clonotype has a count of ten or more. This chain links TRBV28 with TRBJ2-2; TRBD1 or TRBD2 may be the D gene (5 bases each). The germline gives CDR1 MDHEN, CDR2 SYDVKM. The CDR3 consists of 15 residues. The V end was cut by 6 bases, the J end by 4 bases, with 15 bases between. CDR3 amino acids: CASSPGARATGELFF. For the CDR3, the DNA is TGTGCCAGCAGCCCCGGGGCGAGAGCCACCGGGGAGCTGTTTTTT.

This clonotype was detected many times. The J gene is TRBJ2-7, the V gene TRBV29-1; possibly TRBD2 for D (6 bases). Germline lookup yields CDR1 SQVTM and CDR2 ANQGSEA. The CDR3 has 15 residues. V shed 6 bases and J shed 2 bases, with 20 bases lying between them. DNA for the CDR3: TGCAGCGTAAACAACGCAGGGACTCCTACCTACGAGCAGTACTTC. Its protein product is CSVNNAGTPTYEQYF.

This clonotype was found many times. V usage is TRBV19 and J usage is TRBJ2-3, with TRBD2 matching over 11 bases. The CDR3 sequence is 16 residues long. After removal of 6 bases from V and 1 base from J, the junction contained 6 bases not matched to a gene. Germline loops: CDR1 LNHDA, CDR2 SQIVND (reference sequence). CDR3 amino acids: CASRDVLAGGTDTQYF. DNA of the CDR3: TGTGCCAGTAGGGACGTACTAGCGGGGGGCACAGATACGCAGTATTTT.

This clonotype was picked up many times. The rearrangement uses TRBV30 and TRBJ1-1; D might be TRBD1 (6 bases). Germline V gene lookup returns CDR1 GTSNPN and CDR2 SVGIG (reference sequence). This CDR3 is 15 amino acids long. V was trimmed by 4 bases and J by 6 bases, leaving 21 bases between them. CDR3 coding DNA: TGTGCCTGGACCGACGGGGGCACTGGGGGACCTGAAGCTTTCTTT. It translates to CAWTDGGTGGPEAFF.

This clonotype was found many times. The chain recombines TRBV7-2 with TRBJ1-3; possible D gene TRBD1, 5 bases. CDR3 length: 17 residues. V was pared by 5 bases and J by 1 base, with 18 bases between. CDR1 is SGHTA and CDR2 is FQGNSA in the germline V gene. CDR3 residues: CASSRMMTVTSGNTIYF. The CDR3 coding sequence is TGTGCCAGCAGCCGAATGATGACAGTTACGTCTGGAAACACCATATATTTT.

At least ten counts were recorded for this clonotype. V usage is TRBV5-1 and J usage is TRBJ2-6; D unresolved. The germline CDR1 and CDR2 sequences are SGHRS and YFSETQ. The CDR3 totals 14 residues. Trimming pared 7 bases from V and 0 bases from J, leaving 8 bases between. CDR3 in amino acids: CASFDNSGANVLTF. In nucleotides, the CDR3 is TGCGCCAGCTTCGACAACTCTGGGGCCAACGTCCTGACTTTC.

The sample holds a few counts of this clonotype. The chain couples TRBV4-2 to TRBJ1-2, with 10 bases lining up with TRBD1. The CDR3 consists of 17 residues. V dropped 2 bases and J dropped 4; count of bases not matched to a gene: 10. CDR1 LGHNA and CDR2 YNFKEQ come from the germline V gene. The CDR3 reads CASSQLGTGVTSYGYTF. As DNA, the CDR3 is TGTGCCAGCAGCCAATTGGGGACAGGGGTTACGAGCTATGGCTACACCTTC.

In its sample, this clonotype was seen many times. V usage is TRBV7-2 and J usage is TRBJ1-5; weak D call: TRBD1 (6 bases). V shed 4 bases and J shed 1 base, with 11 bases lying between them. The germline V gene encodes CDR1 SGHTA and CDR2 FQGNSA. The CDR3 is made up of 15 amino acids. DNA for the CDR3: TGTGCCAGCAGCTCGTACACAGGGAGCAATCAGCCCCAGCATTTT. Translating gives CASSSYTGSNQPQHF.

This clonotype was seen a handful of times. The gene calls are TRBV5-6 and TRBJ2-7, with 8 bases lining up with TRBD1. The germline V gene has CDR1 SGHDT and CDR2 YYEEEE. V was clipped by 0 bases and J by 2 bases; unmatched bases: 10. The CDR3 covers 17 residues. CDR3 amino acids: CASSLVHMAGQAYEQYF. The CDR3 nucleotides read TGTGCCAGCAGCTTGGTCCATATGGCGGGACAGGCCTACGAGCAGTACTTC. Using reference TRBV5-6 and TRBJ2-7 for the parts outside the CDR3, the full variable domain is DAGVTQSPTHLIKTRGQQVTLRCSPKSGHDTVSWYQQALGQGPQFIFQYYEEEERQRGNFPDRFSGHQFPNYSSELNVNALLLGDSALYLCASSLVHMAGQAYEQYFGPGTRLTVT.

The chain recombines TRBV6-1 with TRBJ2-5; D possibly corresponds to TRBD2 (7 bases). The CDR3 totals 19 residues. Germline V gene data show CDR1 as MNHNS and CDR2 as SASEGT. V was cut by 6 bases and J by 7 bases, with 33 bases left in between. The CDR3: CASRGGIWFGQPNPWTQYF. As DNA, the CDR3 is TGTGCCAGCAGGGGGGGGATTTGGTTTGGACAGCCTAACCCCTGGACCCAGTACTTC.

The chain joins TRBV25-1 to TRBJ2-7; D not certain. V was pared by 5 bases and J by 3 bases, with 17 bases between. The CDR3 sequence is 15 residues long. Germline V lookup: CDR1 MGHDK, CDR2 SYGVNS. CDR3 nucleotide sequence: TGTGCCAGCAGTAGAACGGTTTATGTTCTCTACGAGCAGTACTTC. This sequence encodes CASSRTVYVLYEQYF.

Points on this clonotype: A much larger clone differs from this one at a single base, so this may be a read error. This rearrangement joins TRBV5-6 to TRBJ1-1; D gene unclear. Looked up from germline, CDR1 is SGHDT and CDR2 is YYEEEE. Trimming removed 2 bases from V and 1 base from J, with 9 bases in between. This CDR3 spans 14 amino acids. The CDR3 sequence: CASSLIDTNTEAFF. The CDR3 DNA reads as TGTGCCAGCAGCTTAATTGATACGAACACTGAAGCTTTCTTT. Complete variable domain (other parts from reference TRBV5-6 and TRBJ1-1): DAGVTQSPTHLIKTRGQQVTLRCSPKSGHDTVSWYQQALGQGPQFIFQYYEEEERQRGNFPDRFSGHQFPNYSSELNVNALLLGDSALYLCASSLIDTNTEAFFGQGTRLTVV.

In DNA, the CDR3 is TGTGCCAGCAGGCGGCCGGGAACCTACGAGCAGTACTTC. It translates to CASRRPGTYEQYF. The chain carries TRBV27 and TRBJ2-7; a possible D gene is TRBD2 (5 bases). Between the trimmed V and J ends, which lost 6 bases and 2 bases, there was a span of 11 bases. The CDR3 extends over 13 amino acids. Germline values: CDR1 MNHEY, CDR2 SMNVEV (reference sequence).

The sample holds many counts of this clonotype. This chain links TRBV9 with TRBJ2-3; D is perhaps TRBD1 (6 bases). Trimming removed 4 bases at V and 0 bases at J, with 15 bases between. CDR3 length: 16 amino acids. Germline CDR1 SGDLS, CDR2 YYNGEE. CDR3 sequence reads: CASSLYGTKSTDTQYF. CDR3 sequence (DNA): TGTGCCAGCAGCCTGTACGGGACAAAAAGCACAGATACGCAGTATTTT.

This clonotype appeared a few times. This chain connects TRBV7-2 to TRBJ2-7; 7 bases fit TRBD1. Germline values: CDR1 SGHTA, CDR2 FQGNSA. With 3 bases clipped from V and 5 bases from J, the junction kept 13 bases outside the gene matches. The CDR3 loop spans 16 amino acids. The CDR3 bases are TGTGCCAGCAGCTTTGCCGAGAGGGGGCGAAGGAACGAGCAGTACTTC. It encodes CASSFAERGRRNEQYF.

This clonotype was counted many times. V gene TRBV18 combines with J gene TRBJ2-3, with D hard to call. The CDR3 runs to 16 residues. Germline V lookup: CDR1 KGHSH, CDR2 LQKENI. V was clipped by 0 bases and J by 0 bases, with 10 bases between them. For the CDR3, the DNA is TGTGCCAGCTCACCACCGCCAGGTGAAAGCACAGATACGCAGTATTTT. Translating gives CASSPPPGESTDTQYF.

This clonotype was seen many times. The V gene is TRBV6-2 or TRBV6-3, the J gene TRBJ2-7, with 8 positions matching TRBD1. The CDR3 is 15 residues long. The germline gives CDR1 MNHEY, CDR2 SVGEGT. V gave up 4 bases and J gave up 6 bases; unmatched junction bases: 11. The CDR3 loop reads CASSFRGQVGSEQYF. Here the CDR3 DNA reads TGTGCCAGCAGTTTTCGGGGACAGGTTGGTAGCGAGCAGTACTTC.

This clonotype occurred a few times. The CDR3 coding sequence is TGTGCCAGCAGCCCGACAGGGGAGTATGGCTACACCTTC. Residues: CASSPTGEYGYTF. The chain is built from TRBV3-1 and TRBJ1-2; 8 bases are shared with TRBD1. This CDR3 contains 13 residues. Germline V gives CDR1 LGHDT, CDR2 YNNKEL (reference sequence). Trimming took 4 bases from V and 5 from J; bases not matched to a gene: 3. The whole variable domain, remainder taken from reference TRBV3-1 and TRBJ1-2, is DTAVSQTPKYLVTQMGNDKSIKCEQNLGHDTMYWYKQDSKKFLKIMFSYNNKELIINETVPNRFSPKSPDKAHLNLHINSLELGDSAVYFCASSPTGEYGYTFGSGTRLTVV.

This rearrangement joins TRBV5-4 to TRBJ2-1; TRBD1 might be the D (6 bases). Germline loops: CDR1 SGHNT, CDR2 YYREEE (reference sequence). Trimming stripped 4 bases from V and 2 bases from J, with 13 bases between. The CDR3 loop spans 15 amino acids. CDR3: CASSGTGRAYNEQFF. CDR3 nucleotide sequence: TGTGCCAGCAGCGGTACAGGGAGAGCCTACAATGAGCAGTTCTTC.